A selection of T cell receptor beta chains follows, all from one sample in a study of human T cells and chemical hapten exposure. Each CDR3 protein gets one entry after TCRdb re-called the RACE reads with MiXCR. The table has approximately 90,000 distinct CDR3 sequences, approximately 11% seen once. The starting material was whole blood, obtained in connection with sensitization to the hapten diphenylcyclopropenone (DPC). Receptor source: a man aged 35-49 years with alopecia areata. Some clones in this sample may be carry-over from other donors' samples. Each CDR3 is given with its conserved first and last residue. A D gene is named only where the DNA matches it firmly. Clone size, where shown, is once, few, many, or a class for clones that have expanded.

D: .; V: TRBV28; size: .; J: TRBJ1-6; CDR3: CASSTSGSYNSPLHF; DNA: TGTGCCAGCAGTACGTCAGGCAGTTATAATTCACCCCTCCACTTT
D: TRBD1; V: TRBV6-5; size: .; J: TRBJ1-5; CDR3: CASSHRGRQPQHF; DNA: TGTGCCAGCAGTCACAGGGGGCGCCAGCCCCAGCATTTT
D: .; V: TRBV12-5; size: many; J: TRBJ1-2; CDR3: CASGLVVGADYGYTF; DNA: TGTGCTAGTGGTTTGGTCGTGGGGGCTGACTATGGCTACACCTTC
D: .; V: TRBV29-1; size: .; J: TRBJ1-2; CDR3: CSVESWGYGYTF; DNA: TGCAGCGTTGAATCATGGGGCTATGGCTACACCTTC
D: TRBD1; V: TRBV5-5; size: many; J: TRBJ1-5; CDR3: CASSWTGGDQPQHF; DNA: TGTGCCAGCAGCTGGACAGGGGGGGATCAGCCCCAGCATTTT
D: .; V: TRBV12-3/TRBV12-4; size: many; J: TRBJ1-4; CDR3: CASSRWEGPINEKLFF; DNA: TGTGCCAGCAGTCGTTGGGAGGGACCGATTAATGAAAAACTGTTTTTT
D: .; V: TRBV10-3; size: many; J: TRBJ2-7; CDR3: CAISSYRANEQYF; DNA: TGTGCCATCAGTAGCTACAGGGCCAACGAGCAGTACTTC
D: TRBD2; V: TRBV9; size: few; J: TRBJ2-1; CDR3: CASSVALAGPSLYNEQFF; DNA: TGTGCCAGCAGCGTAGCCTTAGCGGGCCCTTCCCTCTACAATGAGCAGTTCTTC
D: .; V: TRBV20-1; size: few; J: TRBJ2-1; CDR3: CSARGPAAVLQFF; DNA: TGCAGTGCTAGAGGCCCAGCCGCCGTACTGCAGTTCTTC
D: .; V: TRBV7-2; size: few; J: TRBJ1-1; CDR3: CASSLRTEAFF; DNA: TGTGCCAGCAGCTTAAGGACTGAAGCTTTCTTT
D: .; V: TRBV11-3; size: .; J: TRBJ2-1; CDR3: CASSLQGNEQFF; DNA: TGTGCCAGCAGCTTACAGGGGAATGAGCAGTTCTTC
D: .; V: TRBV5-4; size: .; J: TRBJ2-5; CDR3: CATGGLGQVQETQYF; DNA: TGTGCCACCGGGGGTCTAGGACAGGTCCAAGAGACCCAGTACTTC
D: .; V: TRBV6-6; size: many; J: TRBJ2-6; CDR3: CASSAGANVLTF; DNA: TGTGCCAGCAGCGCTGGGGCCAACGTCCTGACTTTC
D: .; V: TRBV13; size: few; J: TRBJ1-3; CDR3: CASSLVGGSVGNTIYF; DNA: TGTGCCAGCAGCTTAGTAGGAGGGTCGGTTGGAAACACCATATATTTT
D: TRBD2; V: TRBV5-1; size: few; J: TRBJ2-1; CDR3: CASSWGGEAYNEQFF; DNA: TGCGCCAGCAGCTGGGGGGGGGAAGCCTACAATGAGCAGTTCTTC
D: TRBD1; V: TRBV2; size: .; J: TRBJ2-7; CDR3: CASSLDRYYEQYF; DNA: TGTGCCAGCTCCTTGGACAGGTACTACGAGCAGTACTTC
D: .; V: TRBV29-1; size: many; J: TRBJ1-2; CDR3: CSVEKGLGLYGYTF; DNA: TGCAGCGTTGAAAAAGGGCTCGGTCTCTATGGCTACACCTTC
D: TRBD1; V: TRBV29-1; size: many; J: TRBJ1-2; CDR3: CSVEGTGRVYGYGYTF; DNA: TGCAGCGTTGAAGGGACAGGACGGGTTTATGGCTATGGCTACACCTTC
D: .; V: TRBV7-2; size: many; J: TRBJ1-5; CDR3: CASSLARGIQPQHF; DNA: TGTGCCAGCAGCTTAGCGAGAGGGATTCAGCCCCAGCATTTT
D: .; V: TRBV20-1; size: .; J: TRBJ2-5; CDR3: CSARDVARVTFQKRETQYF; DNA: TGCAGTGCTAGAGATGTAGCGCGAGTCACGTTTCAAAAACGAGAGACCCAGTACTTC
D: .; V: TRBV5-1; size: .; J: TRBJ1-1; CDR3: CASSRGVDGTEAFF; DNA: TGCGCCAGCAGCCGGGGGGTGGACGGGACTGAAGCTTTCTTT
D: TRBD2; V: TRBV3-1; size: .; J: TRBJ2-1; CDR3: CASSLSTKRGEQFF; DNA: TGTGCCAGCAGCTTGTCGACTAAGCGGGGCGAGCAGTTCTTC
D: .; V: TRBV9; size: many; J: TRBJ1-2; CDR3: CASSVDLGANYGYTF; DNA: TGTGCCAGCAGCGTAGATCTGGGAGCTAACTATGGCTACACCTTC